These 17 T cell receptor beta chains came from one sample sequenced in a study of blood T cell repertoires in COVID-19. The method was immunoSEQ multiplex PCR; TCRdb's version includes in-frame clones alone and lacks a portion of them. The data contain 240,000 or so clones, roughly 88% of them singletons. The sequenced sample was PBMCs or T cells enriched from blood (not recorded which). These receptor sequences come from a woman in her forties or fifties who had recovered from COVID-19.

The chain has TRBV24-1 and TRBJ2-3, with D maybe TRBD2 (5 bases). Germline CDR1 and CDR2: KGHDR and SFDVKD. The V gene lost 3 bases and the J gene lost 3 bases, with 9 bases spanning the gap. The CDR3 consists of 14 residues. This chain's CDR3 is CATSDGSPTDTQYF. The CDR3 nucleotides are TGTGCCACCAGTGATGGGAGCCCGACAGATACGCAGTATTTT.

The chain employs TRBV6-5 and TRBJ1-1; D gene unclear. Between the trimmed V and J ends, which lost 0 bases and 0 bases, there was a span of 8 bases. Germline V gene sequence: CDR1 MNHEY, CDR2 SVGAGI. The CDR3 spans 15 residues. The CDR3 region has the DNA TGTGCCAGCAGTTACTCAGTACTGGTGAACACTGAAGCTTTCTTT. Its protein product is CASSYSVLVNTEAFF.

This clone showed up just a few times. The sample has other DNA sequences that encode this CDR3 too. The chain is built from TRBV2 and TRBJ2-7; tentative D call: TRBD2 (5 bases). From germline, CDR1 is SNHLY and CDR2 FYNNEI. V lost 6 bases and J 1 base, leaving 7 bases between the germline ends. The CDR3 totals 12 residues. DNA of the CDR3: TGTGCCAGCAGCCGGGATTCCTACGAGCAGTACTTC. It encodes CASSRDSYEQYF. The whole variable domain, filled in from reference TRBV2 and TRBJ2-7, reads EPEVTQTPSHQVTQMGQEVILRCVPISNHLYFYWYRQILGQKVEFLVSFYNNEISEKSEIFDDQFSVERPDGSNFTLKIRSTKLEDSAMYFCASSRDSYEQYFGPGTRLTVT.

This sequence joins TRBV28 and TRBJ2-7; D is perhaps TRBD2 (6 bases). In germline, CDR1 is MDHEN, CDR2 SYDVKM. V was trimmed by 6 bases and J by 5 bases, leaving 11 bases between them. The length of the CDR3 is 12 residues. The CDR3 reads CASRDYSNEQYF. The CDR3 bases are TGTGCCAGCAGGGACTATTCCAACGAGCAGTACTTC.

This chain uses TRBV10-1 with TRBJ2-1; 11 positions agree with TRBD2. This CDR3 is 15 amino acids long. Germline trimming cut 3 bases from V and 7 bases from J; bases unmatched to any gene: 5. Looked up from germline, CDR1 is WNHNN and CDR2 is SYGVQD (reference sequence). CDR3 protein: CASSERLAGGNEQFF. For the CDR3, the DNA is TGCGCCAGCAGTGAACGGCTAGCGGGGGGTAATGAGCAGTTCTTC.

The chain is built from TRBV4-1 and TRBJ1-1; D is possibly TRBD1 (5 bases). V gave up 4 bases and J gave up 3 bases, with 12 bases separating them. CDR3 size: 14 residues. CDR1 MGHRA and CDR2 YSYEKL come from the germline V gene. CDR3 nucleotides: TGCGCCAGCAGCCTCGTCAGGGTTCACACTGAAGCTTTCTTT. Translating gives CASSLVRVHTEAFF.

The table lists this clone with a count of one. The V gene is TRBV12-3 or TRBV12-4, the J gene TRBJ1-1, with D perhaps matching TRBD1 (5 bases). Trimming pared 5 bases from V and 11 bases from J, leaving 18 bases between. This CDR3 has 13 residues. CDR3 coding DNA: TGTGCCAGCAGTCTCCTGGAGGGGCGAGATGCTTTCTTT. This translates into CASSLLEGRDAFF.

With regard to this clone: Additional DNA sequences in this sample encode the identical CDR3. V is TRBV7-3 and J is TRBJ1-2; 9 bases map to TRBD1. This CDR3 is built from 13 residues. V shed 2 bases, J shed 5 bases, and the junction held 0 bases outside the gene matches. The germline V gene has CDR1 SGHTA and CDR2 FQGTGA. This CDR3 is CASSLGQGYGYTF. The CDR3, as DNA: TGTGCCAGCAGCTTAGGACAGGGGTATGGCTACACCTTC.

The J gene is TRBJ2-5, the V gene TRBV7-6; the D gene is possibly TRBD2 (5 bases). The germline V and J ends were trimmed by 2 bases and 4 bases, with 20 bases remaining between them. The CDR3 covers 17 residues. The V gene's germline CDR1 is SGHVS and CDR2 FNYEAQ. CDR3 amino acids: CASSLRAPGVLGETQYF. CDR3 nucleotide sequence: TGTGCCAGCAGCTTAAGGGCGCCCGGGGTGTTGGGAGAGACCCAGTACTTC.

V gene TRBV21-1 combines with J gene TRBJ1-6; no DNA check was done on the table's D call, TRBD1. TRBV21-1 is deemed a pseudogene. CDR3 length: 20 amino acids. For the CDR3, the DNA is TGTGCCAGCAGCAAAAAGGGGGTCTCCCTCAACGGGACCTATAATTCACCCCTCCACTTT. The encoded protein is CASSKKGVSLNGTYNSPLHF.

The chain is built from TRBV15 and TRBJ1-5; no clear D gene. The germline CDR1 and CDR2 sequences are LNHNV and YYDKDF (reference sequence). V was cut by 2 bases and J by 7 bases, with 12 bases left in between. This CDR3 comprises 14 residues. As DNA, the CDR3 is TGTGCCACCAGCAGATATTCTACAGCCCAGCCCCAGCATTTT. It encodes CATSRYSTAQPQHF.

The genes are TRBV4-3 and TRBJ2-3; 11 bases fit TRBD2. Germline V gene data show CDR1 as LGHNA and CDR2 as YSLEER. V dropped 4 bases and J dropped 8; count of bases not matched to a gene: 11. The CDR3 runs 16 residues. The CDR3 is CASSPGSGRAQGTQYF. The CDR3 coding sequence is TGCGCCAGCAGCCCAGGTAGCGGGAGGGCCCAAGGTACGCAGTATTTT.

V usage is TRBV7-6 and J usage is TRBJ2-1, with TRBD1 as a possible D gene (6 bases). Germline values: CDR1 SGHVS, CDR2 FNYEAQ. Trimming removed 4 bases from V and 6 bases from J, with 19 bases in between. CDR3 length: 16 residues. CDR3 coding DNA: TGTGCCAGCAGCTACCAGGGGTCGCGTGGTGGCAATGAGCAGTTCTTC. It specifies CASSYQGSRGGNEQFF.

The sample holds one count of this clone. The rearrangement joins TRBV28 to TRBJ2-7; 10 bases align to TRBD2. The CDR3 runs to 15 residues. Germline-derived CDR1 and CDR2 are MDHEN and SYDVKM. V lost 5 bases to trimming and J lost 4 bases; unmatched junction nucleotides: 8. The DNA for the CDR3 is TGTGCCAGCAGTCTAGCGGGAGCCGGAACATACGAGCAGTACTTC. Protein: CASSLAGAGTYEQYF.

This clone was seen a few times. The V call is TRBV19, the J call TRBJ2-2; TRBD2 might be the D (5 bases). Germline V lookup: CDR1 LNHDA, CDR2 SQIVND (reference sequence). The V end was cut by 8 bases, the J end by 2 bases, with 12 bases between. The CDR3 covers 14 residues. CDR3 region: CASLEEANTGELFF. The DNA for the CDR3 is TGTGCCAGTCTGGAGGAAGCTAACACCGGGGAGCTGTTTTTT.

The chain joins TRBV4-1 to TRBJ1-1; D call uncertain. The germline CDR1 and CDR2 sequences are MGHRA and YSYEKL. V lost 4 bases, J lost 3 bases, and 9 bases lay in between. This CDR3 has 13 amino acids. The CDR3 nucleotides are TGCGCCAGCAGCCGACTAAGGGACACTGAAGCTTTCTTT. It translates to CASSRLRDTEAFF.

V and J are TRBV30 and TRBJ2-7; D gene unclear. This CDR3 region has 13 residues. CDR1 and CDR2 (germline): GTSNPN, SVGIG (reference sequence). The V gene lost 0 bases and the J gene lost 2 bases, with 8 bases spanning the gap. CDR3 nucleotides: TGTGCCTGGAGTGTAAGACAAACCTACGAGCAGTACTTC. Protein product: CAWSVRQTYEQYF.